The 6 T cell receptor beta chains given below trace back to one sample, sequenced in a study of blood T cells in healthy people across ages. Alongside a J-beta primer mix, a sample-barcoded 5' primer served in a second PCR lasting roughly 7 to 11 cycles. Via MiXCR, TCRdb re-called the 5' RACE reads, giving one row per CDR3 protein. The sample shows over a million distinct CDR3 sequences, approximately 43% of them seen only once. The sample consisted of blood. Source of these receptors: a woman between 18 and 30 years old in good health.

This CDR3 is CASSFNDKNIQYF. CDR3 nucleotide sequence: TGTGCCAGCAGTTTTAATGACAAAAACATTCAGTACTTC. The rearrangement uses TRBV12-3 or TRBV12-4 and TRBJ2-4; D unclear. The germline V and J ends were trimmed by 3 bases and 3 bases, with 6 bases remaining between them. The CDR3 consists of 13 residues.

A remark on this clonotype: Germline is not matched at one junction end, which may reflect a read error. The rearrangement links TRBV29-1 to TRBJ1-5; D may be TRBD1 (5 bases). CDR1 SQVTM and CDR2 ANQGSEA come from the germline V gene. This CDR3 has 12 residues. DNA of the CDR3: TGCAGCGTAGCGACAGACCAAGGGCCCCGGCATTTT. It encodes CSVATDQGPRHF. Together with reference TRBV29-1 and TRBJ1-5, the CDR3 gives the full variable domain: SAVISQKPSRDICQRGTSLTIQCQVDSQVTMMFWYRQQPGQSLTLIATANQGSEATYESGFVIDKFPISRPNLTFSTLTVSNMSPEDSSIYLCSVATDQGPRHFGDGTRLSIL.

This clonotype turned up a few times. The V and J genes are TRBV5-1 and TRBJ2-7; D remains ambiguous. V dropped 2 bases and J dropped 1 base, with 7 bases sitting between them. The CDR3 loop spans 13 amino acids. The germline V gene has CDR1 SGHRS and CDR2 YFSETQ. The CDR3 bases are TGCGCCAGCAGCTTAGTGCAGTCCTACGAGCAGTACTTC. Protein product: CASSLVQSYEQYF.

The chain employs TRBV12-3 or TRBV12-4 and TRBJ1-5, with 10 bases aligning to TRBD1. There are 15 residues in the CDR3. With 6 bases clipped from V and 4 bases from J, the junction kept 6 bases outside the gene matches. The CDR3 is CASSRGQGVNQPQHF. CDR3 coding DNA: TGTGCCAGCAGCCGCGGACAGGGGGTTAATCAGCCCCAGCATTTT.

This chain uses TRBV12-5 with TRBJ2-3, with 11 bases lining up with TRBD2. The CDR3 spans 18 residues. Germline values: CDR1 LGHNT, CDR2 FRNRAP. With 0 bases clipped from V and 1 base from J, the junction kept 6 bases outside the gene matches. DNA for the CDR3: TGTGCTAGTGGTTTGGTACAGGGACTAGCGGTCCGCACAGATACGCAGTATTTT. Translating gives CASGLVQGLAVRTDTQYF.

The rearrangement uses TRBV5-5 and TRBJ2-1, with D perhaps given as TRBD1 or TRBD2 (6 bases each). CDR3 length: 16 amino acids. Between the trimmed V and J ends, which lost 4 bases and 8 bases, there was a span of 22 bases. Per germline, CDR1 SGHKS and CDR2 YYEKEE (reference sequence). The CDR3 nucleotides are TGTGCCAGCAGCCAAGAGGGGGGTTTCAGCATCTATGAGCAGTTCTTC. This gives the protein CASSQEGGFSIYEQFF.